This T cell receptor beta chain was captured in a study of HIV-infected children after antiretroviral therapy interruption. Study at large: Children were on planned treatment interruption or continuous treatment.

This CDR3 has 14 amino acids. By sample share, this clonotype is medium-sized (0.01 to 0.1%). A read error may produce the germline difference seen at one junction end. Unique molecular identifiers were included in an RNA-based 3' RACE TCR library. TCRdb used MiXCR to reprocess the 3' RACE reads, holding one entry per CDR3 protein. The data show around 41,000 distinct CDR3 sequences, 6.5% seen once. Sample treatment: PENTA 11 planned treatment interruption arm or continuous ART arm. Cryopreserved PBMC samples required at least 5 million viable cells. Specimen: CD45RA+ CD4+ T cells from PBMCs, pooled from several time points, collected from a donor given antiretroviral therapy, either interrupted or continuous. This sample's subset: naive CD4+ CD45RA+ CD45RO- T cells. This rearrangement joins TRBV23-1 to TRBJ2-7; D possibly uses TRBD1 or TRBD2 (5 bases each). TRBV23-1 is an ORF, with its function uncertain. The source is a pool of human donors with HIV. The CDR3 nucleotides read TGCTCCAGCAGTCAAGAGGACTGGGGCTATGAACAGTACTTC. Encoded protein: CSSSQEDWGYEQYF.